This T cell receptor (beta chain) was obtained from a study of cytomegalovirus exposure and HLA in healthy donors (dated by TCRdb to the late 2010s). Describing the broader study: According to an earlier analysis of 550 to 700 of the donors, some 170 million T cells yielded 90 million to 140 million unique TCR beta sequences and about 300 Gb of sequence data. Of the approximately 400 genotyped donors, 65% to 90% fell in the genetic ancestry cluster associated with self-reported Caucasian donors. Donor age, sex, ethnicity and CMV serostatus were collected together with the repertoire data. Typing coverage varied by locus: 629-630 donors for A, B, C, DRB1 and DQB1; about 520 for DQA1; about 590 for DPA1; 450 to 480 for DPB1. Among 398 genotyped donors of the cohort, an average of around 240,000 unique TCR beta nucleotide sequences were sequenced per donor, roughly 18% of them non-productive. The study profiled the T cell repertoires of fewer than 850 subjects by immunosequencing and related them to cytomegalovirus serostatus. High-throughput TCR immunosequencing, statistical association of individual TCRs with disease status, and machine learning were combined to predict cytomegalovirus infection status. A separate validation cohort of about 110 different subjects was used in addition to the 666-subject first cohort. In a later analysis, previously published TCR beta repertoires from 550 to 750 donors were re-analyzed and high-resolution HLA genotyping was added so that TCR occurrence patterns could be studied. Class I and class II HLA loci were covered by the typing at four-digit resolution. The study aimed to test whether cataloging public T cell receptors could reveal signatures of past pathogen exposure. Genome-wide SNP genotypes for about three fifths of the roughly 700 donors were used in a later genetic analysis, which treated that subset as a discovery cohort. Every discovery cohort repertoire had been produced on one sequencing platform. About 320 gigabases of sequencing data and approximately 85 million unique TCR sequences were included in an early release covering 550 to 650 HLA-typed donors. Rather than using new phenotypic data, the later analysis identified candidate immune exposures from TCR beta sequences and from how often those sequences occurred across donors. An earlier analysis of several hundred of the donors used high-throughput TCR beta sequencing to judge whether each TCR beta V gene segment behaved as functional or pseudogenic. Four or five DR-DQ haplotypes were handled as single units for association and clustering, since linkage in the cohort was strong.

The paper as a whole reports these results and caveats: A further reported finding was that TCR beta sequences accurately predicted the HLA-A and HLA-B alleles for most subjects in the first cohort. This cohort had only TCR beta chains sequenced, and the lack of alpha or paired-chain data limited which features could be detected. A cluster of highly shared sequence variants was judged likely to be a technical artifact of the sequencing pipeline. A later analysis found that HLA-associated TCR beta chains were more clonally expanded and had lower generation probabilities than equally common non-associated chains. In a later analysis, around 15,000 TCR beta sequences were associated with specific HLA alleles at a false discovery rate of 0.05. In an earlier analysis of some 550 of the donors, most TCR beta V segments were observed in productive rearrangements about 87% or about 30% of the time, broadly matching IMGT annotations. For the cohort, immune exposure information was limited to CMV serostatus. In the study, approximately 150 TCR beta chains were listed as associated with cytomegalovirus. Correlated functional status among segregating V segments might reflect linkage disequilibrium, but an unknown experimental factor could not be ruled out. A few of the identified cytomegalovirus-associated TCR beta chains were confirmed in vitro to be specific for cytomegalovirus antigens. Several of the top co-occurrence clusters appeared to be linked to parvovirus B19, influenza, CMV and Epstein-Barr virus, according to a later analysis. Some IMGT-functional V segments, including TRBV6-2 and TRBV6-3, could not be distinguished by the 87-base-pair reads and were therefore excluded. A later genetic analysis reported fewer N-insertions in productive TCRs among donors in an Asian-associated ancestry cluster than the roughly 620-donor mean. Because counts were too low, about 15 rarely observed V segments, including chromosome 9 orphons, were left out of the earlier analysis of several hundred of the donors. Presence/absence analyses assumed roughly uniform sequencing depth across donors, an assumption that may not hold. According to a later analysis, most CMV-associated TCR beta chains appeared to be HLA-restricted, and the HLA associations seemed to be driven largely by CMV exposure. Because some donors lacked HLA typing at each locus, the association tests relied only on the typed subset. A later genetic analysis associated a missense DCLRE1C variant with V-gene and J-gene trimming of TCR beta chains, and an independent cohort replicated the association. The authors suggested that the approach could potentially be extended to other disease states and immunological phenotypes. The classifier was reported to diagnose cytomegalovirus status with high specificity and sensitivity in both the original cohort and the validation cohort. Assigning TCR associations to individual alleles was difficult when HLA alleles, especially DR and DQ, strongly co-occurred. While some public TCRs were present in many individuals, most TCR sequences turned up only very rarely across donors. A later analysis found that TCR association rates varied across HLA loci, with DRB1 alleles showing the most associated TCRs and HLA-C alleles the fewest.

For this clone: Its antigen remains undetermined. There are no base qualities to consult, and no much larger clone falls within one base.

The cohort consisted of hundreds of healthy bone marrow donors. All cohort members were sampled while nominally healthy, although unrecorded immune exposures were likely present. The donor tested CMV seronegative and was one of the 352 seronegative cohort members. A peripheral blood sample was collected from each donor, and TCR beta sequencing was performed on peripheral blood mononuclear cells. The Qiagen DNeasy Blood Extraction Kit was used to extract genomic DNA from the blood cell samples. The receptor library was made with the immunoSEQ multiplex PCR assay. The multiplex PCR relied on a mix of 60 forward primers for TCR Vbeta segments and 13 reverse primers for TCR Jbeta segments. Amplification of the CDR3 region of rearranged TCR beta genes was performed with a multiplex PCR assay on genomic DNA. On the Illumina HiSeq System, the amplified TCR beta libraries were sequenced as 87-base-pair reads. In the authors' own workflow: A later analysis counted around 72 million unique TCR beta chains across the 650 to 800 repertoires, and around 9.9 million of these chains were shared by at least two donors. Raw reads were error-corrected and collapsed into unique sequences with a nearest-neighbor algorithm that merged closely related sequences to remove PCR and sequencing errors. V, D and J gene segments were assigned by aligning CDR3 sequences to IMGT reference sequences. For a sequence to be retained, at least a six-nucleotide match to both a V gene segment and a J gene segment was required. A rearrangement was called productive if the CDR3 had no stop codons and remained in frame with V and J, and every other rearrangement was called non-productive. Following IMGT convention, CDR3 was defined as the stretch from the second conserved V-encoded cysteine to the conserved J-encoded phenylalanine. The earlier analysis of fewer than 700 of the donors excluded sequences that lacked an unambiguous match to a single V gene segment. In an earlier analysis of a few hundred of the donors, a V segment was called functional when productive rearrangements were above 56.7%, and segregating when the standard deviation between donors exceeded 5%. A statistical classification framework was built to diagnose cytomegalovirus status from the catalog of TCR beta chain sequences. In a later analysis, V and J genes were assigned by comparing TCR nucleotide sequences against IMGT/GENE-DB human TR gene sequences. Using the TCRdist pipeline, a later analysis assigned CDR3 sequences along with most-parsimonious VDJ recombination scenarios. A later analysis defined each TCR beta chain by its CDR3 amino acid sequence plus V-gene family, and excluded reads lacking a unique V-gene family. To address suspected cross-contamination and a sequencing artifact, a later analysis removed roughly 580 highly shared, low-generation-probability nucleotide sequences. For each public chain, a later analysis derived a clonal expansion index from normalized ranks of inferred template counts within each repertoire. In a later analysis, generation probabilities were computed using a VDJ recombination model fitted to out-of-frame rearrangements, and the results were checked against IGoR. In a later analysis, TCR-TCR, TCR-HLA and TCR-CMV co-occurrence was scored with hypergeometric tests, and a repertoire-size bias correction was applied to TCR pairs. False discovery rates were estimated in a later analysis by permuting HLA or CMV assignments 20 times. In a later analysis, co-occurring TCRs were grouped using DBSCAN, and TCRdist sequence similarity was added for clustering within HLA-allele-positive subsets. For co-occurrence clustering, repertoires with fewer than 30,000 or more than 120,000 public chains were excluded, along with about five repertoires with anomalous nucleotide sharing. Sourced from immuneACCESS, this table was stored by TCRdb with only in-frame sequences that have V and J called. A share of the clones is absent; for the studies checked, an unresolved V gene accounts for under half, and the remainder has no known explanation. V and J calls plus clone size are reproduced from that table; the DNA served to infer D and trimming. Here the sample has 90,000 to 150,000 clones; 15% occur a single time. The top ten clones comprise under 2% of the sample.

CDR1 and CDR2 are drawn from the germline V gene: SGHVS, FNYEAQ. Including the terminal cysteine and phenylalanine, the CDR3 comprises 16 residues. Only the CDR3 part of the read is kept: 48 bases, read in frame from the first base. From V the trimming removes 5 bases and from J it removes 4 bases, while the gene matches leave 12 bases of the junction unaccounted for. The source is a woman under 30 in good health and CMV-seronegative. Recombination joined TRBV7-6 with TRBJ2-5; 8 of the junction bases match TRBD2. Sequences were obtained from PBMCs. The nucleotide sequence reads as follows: TGTGCCAGCAGCCCCAAGTCGGGAGGGAGGGGAGAGACCCAGTACTTC. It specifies CASSPKSGGRGETQYF.